This record looks at one T cell receptor beta chain sequence and its context. Where ophthalmopathy was present, donors had moderate-to-severe activity, CAS ≥3, NOSPECS ≥4 and duration under 3 months. Exclusion covered patients with other autoimmune diseases or uncontrolled infections (as well as pregnancy or lactation). The authors amplified TCR beta CDR3 regions, and they did so from RNA transcripts for repertoire sequencing. Second-round multiplex PCR followed a first-round RT-PCR using HTBI primers. From the multiplex PCR reads, TCRdb called clonotypes with MiXCR, one entry per CDR3 protein. This sample has hundreds of thousands of distinct CDR3 sequences; more than 40% occur once, and the top ten carry 3% to 4%. This sample stems from a study of Graves' ophthalmopathy and Graves' hyperthyroidism. CDR1 is SGHVS and CDR2 is FQNEAQ in the germline V gene. V shed 1 base and J 8 bases; nucleotides not matched to a gene: 6. CDR3 size: 15 residues.

The gene calls are TRBV7-8 and TRBJ1-5; 9 bases are shared with TRBD1. Source material: peripheral blood. The source is an adult man with Graves' ophthalmopathy. The CDR3 region has the DNA TGTGCCAGCAGCTTAGTGGGACAGGGTCTTGAGCCCCAGCATTTT. Protein sequence: CASSLVGQGLEPQHF.